This T cell receptor beta chain was sequenced in a study of glioma-infiltrating T cells. Points on this clonotype: Germline and junction disagree at one end, which may indicate a read error.

The CDR3 totals 11 residues. Germline CDR1 WSHSY, CDR2 SAAADI. The iRepertoire nested amplicon-rescue multiplex PCR amplified TCR alpha and beta CDR3s from RNA. TCRdb reprocessed the multiplex PCR reads via MiXCR and lists one record per CDR3 protein. The repertoire consists of around 140,000 distinct CDR3 sequences, with approximately 40% occurring once and the leading ten covering 20%. The sequenced material came from glioma tissue, nonneoplastic brain tissue, or PBMCs (not recorded which). The V call is TRBV10-2, the J call TRBJ2-7, with D hard to call. This TCR was recovered from a human donor with low-grade glioma or glioblastoma, undergoing nonglioma brain surgery, or in good health (not recorded which). This CDR3 is CASCDVDEQYF. The DNA for the CDR3 is TGCGCCAGCTGTGACGTAGACGAGCAGTACTTC.